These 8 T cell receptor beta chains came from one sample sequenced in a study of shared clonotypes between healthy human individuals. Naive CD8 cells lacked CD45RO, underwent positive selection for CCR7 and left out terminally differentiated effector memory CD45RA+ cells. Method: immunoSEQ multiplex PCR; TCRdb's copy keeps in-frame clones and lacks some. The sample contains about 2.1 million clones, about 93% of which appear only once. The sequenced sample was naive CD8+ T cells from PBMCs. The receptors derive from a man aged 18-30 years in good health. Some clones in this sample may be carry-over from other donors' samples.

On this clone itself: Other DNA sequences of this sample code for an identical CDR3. CDR3 sequence: CSVEGSSYNEQFF. CDR3 coding DNA: TGCAGCGTTGAGGGTAGCTCCTACAATGAGCAGTTCTTC. This rearrangement joins TRBV29-1 to TRBJ2-1; D gene uncertain. The CDR3 loop spans 13 amino acids. V gave up 3 bases and J gave up 0 bases, with 6 bases separating them. Germline assignment: CDR1 SQVTM and CDR2 ANQGSEA.

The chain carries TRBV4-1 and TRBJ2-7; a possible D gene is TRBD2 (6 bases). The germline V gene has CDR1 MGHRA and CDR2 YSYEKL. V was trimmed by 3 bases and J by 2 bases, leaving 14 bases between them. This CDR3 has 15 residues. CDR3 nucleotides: TGCGCCAGCAGCCAGCCCGGAGGGAACCCCTACGAGCAGTACTTC. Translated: CASSQPGGNPYEQYF.

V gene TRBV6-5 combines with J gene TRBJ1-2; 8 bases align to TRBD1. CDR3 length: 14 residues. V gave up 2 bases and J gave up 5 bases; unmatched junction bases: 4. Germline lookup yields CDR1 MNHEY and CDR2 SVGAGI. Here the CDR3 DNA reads TGTGCCAGCAGTTACGGGACAGGTGATTATGGCTACACCTTC. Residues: CASSYGTGDYGYTF.

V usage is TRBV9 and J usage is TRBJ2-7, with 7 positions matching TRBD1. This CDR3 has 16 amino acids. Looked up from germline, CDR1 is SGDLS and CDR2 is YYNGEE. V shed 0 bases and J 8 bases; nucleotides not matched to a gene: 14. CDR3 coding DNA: TGTGCCAGCAGCGTAGAGGGGGCGGGCTTTCTAAACAAGCAGTACTTC. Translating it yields CASSVEGAGFLNKQYF.

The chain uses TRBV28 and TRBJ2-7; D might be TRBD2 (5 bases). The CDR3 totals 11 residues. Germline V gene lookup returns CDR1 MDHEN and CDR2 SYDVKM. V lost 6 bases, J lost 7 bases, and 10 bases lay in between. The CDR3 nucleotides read TGTGCCAGCAGACTAGGATGGGAGCAGTACTTC. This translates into CASRLGWEQYF.

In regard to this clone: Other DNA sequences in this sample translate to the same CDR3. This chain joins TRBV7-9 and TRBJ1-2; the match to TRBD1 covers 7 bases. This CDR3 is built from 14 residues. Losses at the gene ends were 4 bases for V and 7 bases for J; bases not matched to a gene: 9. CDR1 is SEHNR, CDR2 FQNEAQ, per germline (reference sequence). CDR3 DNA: TGTGCCAGCAGCTACGGACAGGCAATGGGTGGCTACACCTTC. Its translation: CASSYGQAMGGYTF.

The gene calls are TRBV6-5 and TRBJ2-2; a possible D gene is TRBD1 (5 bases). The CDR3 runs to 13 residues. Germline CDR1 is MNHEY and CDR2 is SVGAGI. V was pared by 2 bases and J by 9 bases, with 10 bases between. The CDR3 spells CASSYGATRELFF. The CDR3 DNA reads TGTGCCAGCAGTTACGGGGCGACCCGGGAGCTGTTTTTT.

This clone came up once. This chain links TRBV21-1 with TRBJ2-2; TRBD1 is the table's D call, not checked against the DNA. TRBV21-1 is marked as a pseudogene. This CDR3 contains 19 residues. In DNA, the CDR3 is TGTGCCAGCAGCCTAAAGCCTGACCCAGGGGATACAATGACCGGGGAGCTGTTTTTT. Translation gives CASSLKPDPGDTMTGELFF.